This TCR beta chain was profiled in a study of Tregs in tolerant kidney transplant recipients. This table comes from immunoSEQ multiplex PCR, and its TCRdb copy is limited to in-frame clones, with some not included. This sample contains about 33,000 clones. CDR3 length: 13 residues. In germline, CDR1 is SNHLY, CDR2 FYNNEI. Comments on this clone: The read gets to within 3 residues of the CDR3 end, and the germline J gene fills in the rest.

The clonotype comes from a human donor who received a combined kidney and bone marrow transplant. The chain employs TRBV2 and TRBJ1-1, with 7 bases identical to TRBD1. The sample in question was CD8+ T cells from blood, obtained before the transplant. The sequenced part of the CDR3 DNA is TGTGCCAGCAGTGAAGCTGGACAGGCCCGG. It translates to CASSEAGQAR. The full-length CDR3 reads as CASSEAGQARAFF.